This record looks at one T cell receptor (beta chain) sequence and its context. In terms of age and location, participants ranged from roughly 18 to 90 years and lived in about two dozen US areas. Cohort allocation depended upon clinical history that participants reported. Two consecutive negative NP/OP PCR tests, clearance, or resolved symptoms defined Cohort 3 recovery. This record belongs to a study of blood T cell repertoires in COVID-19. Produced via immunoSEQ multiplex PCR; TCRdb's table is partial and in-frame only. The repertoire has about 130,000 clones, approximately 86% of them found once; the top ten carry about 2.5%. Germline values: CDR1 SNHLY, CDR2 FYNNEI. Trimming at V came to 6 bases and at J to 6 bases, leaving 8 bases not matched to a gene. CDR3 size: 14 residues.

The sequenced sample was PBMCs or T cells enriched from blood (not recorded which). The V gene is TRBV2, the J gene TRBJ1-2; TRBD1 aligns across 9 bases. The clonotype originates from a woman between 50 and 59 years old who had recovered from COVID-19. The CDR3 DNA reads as TGTGCCAGCAGCGAGGACAGGGGCATCCATGGCTACACCTTC. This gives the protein CASSEDRGIHGYTF.